The 26 T cell receptor beta chains given below trace back to one sample, sequenced in a study of blood T cell repertoires in COVID-19. Sequencing used immunoSEQ multiplex PCR; TCRdb keeps in-frame clones, though not all of them. This table has about 74,000 clones, around 82% appearing once. The material sequenced was peripheral blood. The receptor source for this set is a human donor in a cohort sampled during active COVID-19.

The CDR3 here is CASSLFAGLGEKLFF. Here the CDR3 DNA reads TGTGCCAGCAGTTTATTTGCAGGGCTAGGTGAAAAACTGTTTTTT. The V and J genes are TRBV27 and TRBJ1-4, with D perhaps TRBD1 (5 bases). Trimming removed 1 base from V and 7 bases from J, with 13 bases in between. Germline lookup yields CDR1 MNHEY and CDR2 SMNVEV (reference sequence). The CDR3 sequence is 15 residues long.

The rearrangement joins TRBV18 to TRBJ1-1; D is perhaps TRBD1 (5 bases). From germline, CDR1 is KGHSH and CDR2 LQKENI. V lost 4 bases and J 0 bases, leaving 21 bases between the germline ends. This CDR3 contains 18 residues. Here the CDR3 DNA reads TGTGCCAGCTCACTGGAGTTGACAGAGACAATGATGAACACTGAAGCTTTCTTT. It specifies CASSLELTETMMNTEAFF.

The count of this clone is one. The CDR3 coding sequence is TGTGCCAGTAGTACCCCCTTCCTTACTAGCGGGGCTAGCACAGATACGCAGTATTTT. Encoded protein: CASSTPFLTSGASTDTQYF. The J gene is TRBJ2-3, the V gene TRBV19, with 10 bases matching TRBD2. This CDR3 has 19 residues. Germline V gene data show CDR1 as LNHDA and CDR2 as SQIVND (reference sequence). With V trimmed by 4 bases and J by 0 bases, 13 bases remained unmatched.

This clone was seen only a few times. The chain has TRBV3-1 (or the pseudogene TRBV3-2) and TRBJ1-4, with a possible D match to TRBD1 (5 bases). The CDR3 sequence is 15 residues long. Germline V lookup: CDR1 LGHDT, CDR2 YNNKEL (reference sequence). Trimming took 0 bases from V and 8 from J, leaving 13 bases between them. The CDR3 region is CASSQEKGPWEKLFF. CDR3 DNA sequence: TGTGCCAGCAGCCAAGAAAAGGGGCCTTGGGAAAAACTGTTTTTT.

J is TRBJ1-2 and V is TRBV5-6, with 11 nucleotides matching TRBD1. The V and J ends lost 3 bases and 7 bases, in that order; junction bases with no gene match: 11. The CDR3 length is 16 residues. Germline values: CDR1 SGHDT, CDR2 YYEEEE. CDR3 residues: CASSSRNGQGALGYTF. DNA of the CDR3: TGTGCCAGCAGCTCCCGAAATGGACAGGGGGCTCTTGGCTACACCTTC.

V usage is TRBV10-3 and J usage is TRBJ2-7; TRBD2 matches at 7 bases. The ends lost 5 bases at V and 5 bases at J; junction bases unmatched: 12. Germline loops: CDR1 ENHRY, CDR2 SYGVKD. This CDR3 has 15 amino acids. Written as DNA, the CDR3 is TGTGCCATCAGTCTGGGGCGGGAGAGATCCAACGAGCAGTACTTC. Protein sequence: CAISLGRERSNEQYF.

This chain uses TRBV5-5 with TRBJ2-7; D uncertain. The CDR3 totals 13 residues. Trimming left V 1 base short and J 6 bases short, with 11 bases between. The V gene's germline CDR1 is SGHKS and CDR2 YYEKEE (reference sequence). CDR3 loop: CASSLSARREQYF. The DNA of the CDR3 is TGTGCCAGCAGCTTGAGTGCCAGGCGCGAGCAGTACTTC.

The chain links TRBV3-1 (or the pseudogene TRBV3-2) to TRBJ1-3; TRBD1 might be the D (6 bases). Germline V lookup: CDR1 LGHDT, CDR2 YNNKEL (reference sequence). The CDR3 loop spans 14 amino acids. V was clipped by 3 bases and J by 9 bases, with 15 bases between them. CDR3 bases: TGTGCCAGCAGCCAGACAGGACGCTCGCCCACCATATATTTT. This translates into CASSQTGRSPTIYF.

The chain carries TRBV6-1 and TRBJ1-2; tentatively, D is TRBD1 (6 bases). The CDR3 loop spans 14 amino acids. Trimming stripped 3 bases from V and 4 bases from J, with 12 bases between. In germline, CDR1 is MNHNS, CDR2 SASEGT. For the CDR3, the DNA is TGTGCCAGCAGTGATAACCGGGGGGCCTATGGCTACACCTTC. Residues: CASSDNRGAYGYTF.

The J gene is TRBJ2-1, the V gene TRBV11-2, with D possibly TRBD2 on 5 matching bases. This CDR3 has 14 amino acids. Trimming removed 5 bases at V and 6 bases at J, with 14 bases between. Germline assignment: CDR1 SGHAT and CDR2 FQNNGV. CDR3 sequence reads: CASSPQLARNEQFF. The CDR3 region has the DNA TGTGCCAGCAGCCCCCAGCTAGCTCGCAATGAGCAGTTCTTC.

The V call is TRBV28, the J call TRBJ2-7; tentative D call: TRBD1 (6 bases). This CDR3 is 12 amino acids long. Germline V CDR1 and CDR2: MDHEN, SYDVKM. Deletions cut 7 bases from V and 3 bases from J, with 10 bases between. The CDR3 DNA is TGTGCCAGCACCGGACAGAACTACGAGCAGTACTTC. Translated, it gives CASTGQNYEQYF.

On this clone: A much larger clone differs from this one at a single base, so this may be a read error. Additional DNA sequences in this sample encode the identical CDR3. The rearrangement uses TRBV30 and TRBJ2-7; 7 bases are shared with TRBD2. Germline V lookup: CDR1 GTSNPN, CDR2 SVGIG (reference sequence). The V gene end was trimmed by 2 bases and the J gene end by 7 bases; junction bases not matched to a gene: 2. The length of the CDR3 is 11 residues. CDR3 nucleotide sequence: TGTGCCTGGAGTTGGGGGGGGGAGCAGTACTTC. The encoded protein is CAWSWGGEQYF.

The genes are TRBV30 and TRBJ1-5; a possible D gene is TRBD1 (6 bases). Between the trimmed V and J ends, which lost 1 base and 4 bases, there was a span of 8 bases. There are 13 residues in the CDR3. From germline, CDR1 is GTSNPN and CDR2 SVGIG (reference sequence). The CDR3 is CAWSDRVNQPQHF. CDR3 bases: TGTGCCTGGAGTGACAGGGTTAATCAGCCCCAGCATTTT.

On this clone itself: At one end, the junction sequence differs from germline, possibly due to a read error. The genes are TRBV7-2 and TRBJ1-3; weak D call: TRBD1 (5 bases). Germline V CDR1 and CDR2: SGHTA, FQGNSA. The CDR3 is 17 amino acids. CDR3 DNA: TGTGCCAGCAGCCCTCAAGGCCCCGGAGGGGCTGGAAACACCATATTTTTT. Amino acids: CASSPQGPGGAGNTIFF.

This chain links TRBV7-9 with TRBJ2-7; maybe TRBD1 (5 bases). The germline CDR1 and CDR2 sequences are SEHNR and FQNEAQ (reference sequence). The CDR3 is 15 residues long. Trimming took off 2 bases at V and 7 bases at J, with 18 bases between the two ends. DNA for the CDR3: TGTGCCAGCAGCTTATCCTCAGGGATCGAGGAGGAGCAGTACTTC. Translated: CASSLSSGIEEEQYF.

V gene TRBV19 combines with J gene TRBJ1-1; TRBD1 matches at 7 bases. CDR1 and CDR2 from the germline V gene are LNHDA and SQIVND (reference sequence). Trimming took 4 bases from V and 4 from J; bases not matched to a gene: 6. The CDR3 has 14 residues. CDR3 DNA sequence: TGTGCCAGTAGTACCAGGGGGGTTTCCACTGAAGCTTTCTTT. Its translation: CASSTRGVSTEAFF. Complete variable domain (other parts from reference TRBV19 and TRBJ1-1): DGGITQSPKYLFRKEGQNVTLSCEQNLNHDAMYWYRQDPGQGLRLIYYSQIVNDFQKGDIAEGYSVSREKKESFPLTVTSAQKNPTAFYLCASSTRGVSTEAFFGQGTRLTVV.

The CDR3 spells CASSETDLNTGELFF. The CDR3 bases are TGTGCCAGCAGCGAGACAGACCTGAACACCGGGGAGCTGTTTTTT. The chain has TRBV7-9 and TRBJ2-2; perhaps TRBD1 as D (5 bases). The CDR3 consists of 15 residues. The V gene lost 5 bases and the J gene lost 1 base, with 11 bases spanning the gap. CDR1 is SEHNR, CDR2 FQNEAQ, per germline (reference sequence).

The chain recombines TRBV18 with TRBJ2-7; 11 bases fit TRBD2. The CDR3 is made up of 16 amino acids. CDR1 is KGHSH, CDR2 LQKENI, per germline. The V and J ends lost 2 bases and 1 base, in that order; junction bases with no gene match: 4. The CDR3 DNA sequence: TGTGCCAGCTCACCAGAGCTAGCGGGAGGATCCTACGAGCAGTACTTC. Translated, it gives CASSPELAGGSYEQYF.

The V call is TRBV6-6, the J call TRBJ1-2, with 11 bases lining up with TRBD1. This CDR3 spans 15 amino acids. Losses at the gene ends were 7 bases for V and 3 bases for J; bases not matched to a gene: 7. Germline lookup yields CDR1 MNHNY and CDR2 SVGAGI (reference sequence). CDR3 loop: CASNPGQGGDYGYTF. DNA for the CDR3: TGTGCCAGCAACCCGGGACAGGGGGGAGACTATGGCTACACCTTC.

On this clone: One end of the junction is discordant with germline, which a read error may explain. The CDR3 DNA reads TGTGCCGGGAGCGGGAGGAAGGAAACCGGGGAGCTGTTTTTT. Its translation is CAGSGRKETGELFF. V is TRBV30 and J is TRBJ2-2; 9 bases are a match to TRBD2. The V gene's germline CDR1 is GTSNPN and CDR2 SVGIG (reference sequence). This CDR3 contains 14 residues.

J is TRBJ2-4 and V is TRBV5-1; tentatively, D is TRBD2 (5 bases). The germline V gene has CDR1 SGHRS and CDR2 YFSETQ. Trimming took 0 bases from V and 0 from J, leaving 7 bases between them. The CDR3 is 15 residues long. CDR3 nucleotide sequence: TGCGCCAGCAGCTTGGGGGAGCTAGCCAAAAACATTCAGTACTTC. Its translation is CASSLGELAKNIQYF. Based on the CDR3 plus reference TRBV5-1 and TRBJ2-4, the full variable domain is KAGVTQTPRYLIKTRGQQVTLSCSPISGHRSVSWYQQTPGQGLQFLFEYFSETQRNKGNFPGRFSGRQFSNSRSEMNVSTLELGDSALYLCASSLGELAKNIQYFGAGTRLSVL.

This clone appeared a single time. The rearrangement links TRBV27 to TRBJ2-2, with D possibly matching TRBD1 (6 bases). The CDR3 contains 15 residues. Germline CDR1 reads MNHEY; CDR2 reads SMNVEV (reference sequence). Trimming shortened V by 7 bases and J by 3 bases, and 15 bases separated the two germline ends. The CDR3 protein is CASTNSAGDTGELFF. CDR3 DNA: TGTGCCAGCACCAACTCCGCAGGGGACACCGGGGAGCTGTTTTTT.

This clone came up once. The V call is TRBV7-2, the J call TRBJ1-2; D gene unclear. This CDR3 spans 12 amino acids. Trimming removed 5 bases from V and 4 bases from J, with 8 bases in between. Per germline, CDR1 SGHTA and CDR2 FQGNSA. For the CDR3, the DNA is TGTGCCAGCAGCCCTACCGTCTATGGCTACACCTTC. Residues: CASSPTVYGYTF.

This rearrangement joins TRBV6-6 to TRBJ2-7, with a tentative D call TRBD1 (6 bases). This CDR3 spans 15 amino acids. The germline V gene encodes CDR1 MNHNY and CDR2 SVGAGI (reference sequence). With 0 bases removed from V and 5 bases from J, the gap between germline ends came to 14 bases. CDR3 sequence: CASSYSSNRDHEQYF. The DNA of the CDR3 is TGTGCCAGCAGTTACTCTAGTAACAGGGACCACGAGCAGTACTTC.

The CDR3 region is CASSDPGQGNQPQHF. CDR3 coding DNA: TGTGCCAGCAGTGATCCTGGACAGGGGAATCAGCCCCAGCATTTT. The chain is built from TRBV6-1 and TRBJ1-5; 9 nucleotides align to TRBD1. The ends lost 3 bases at V and 4 bases at J; junction bases unmatched: 4. The CDR3 spans 15 residues. Per germline, CDR1 MNHNS and CDR2 SASEGT.

The chain recombines TRBV7-8 with TRBJ2-7, with 7 bases matching TRBD2. Germline loops: CDR1 SGHVS, CDR2 FQNEAQ. The CDR3 loop spans 13 amino acids. J gave up 3 bases and V 4 bases, and 3 bases lay outside the gene matches. Here the CDR3 DNA reads TGTGCCAGCAGCTCCGCTAGCGGCTACGAGCAGTACTTC. Translation: CASSSASGYEQYF.